Presented here are 15 T cell receptor beta chains from one specimen sequenced in a study of blood T cell repertoires in COVID-19. Profiled with immunoSEQ multiplex PCR; TCRdb holds only in-frame clones, not every one. The repertoire consists of under 350,000 clones, with over 75% occurring once and the leading ten covering 7.2%. What was sequenced was peripheral blood. Receptors were obtained from a human donor in a cohort sampled during active COVID-19.

This sequence joins TRBV19 and TRBJ2-1; a weak D match, TRBD1 (7 bases). Germline CDR1 LNHDA, CDR2 SQIVND (reference sequence). The CDR3 contains 16 residues. Trimming stripped 7 bases from V and 6 bases from J, with 22 bases between. The CDR3 sequence: CASTLRAGGLSNEQFF. In DNA, the CDR3 is TGTGCCAGTACCCTACGGGCAGGGGGGTTGTCCAATGAGCAGTTCTTC.

This clone was seen only once. The chain links TRBV24-1 to TRBJ2-1, with 12 bases aligning to TRBD2. V lost 4 bases, J lost 7 bases, and 7 bases stayed unmatched. The CDR3 consists of 16 residues. Germline V lookup: CDR1 KGHDR, CDR2 SFDVKD. CDR3 sequence (DNA): TGTGCCACCAGTGACCCTACTAGCGGGGGGCTTAATGAGCAGTTCTTC. It codes for CATSDPTSGGLNEQFF.

The rearrangement uses TRBV5-6 and TRBJ1-5; D uncertain. The CDR3 is made up of 14 amino acids. The germline V gene has CDR1 SGHDT and CDR2 YYEEEE. V was cut by 0 bases and J by 7 bases, with 11 bases left in between. CDR3 sequence: CASSLESAGQPQHF. The CDR3 DNA reads TGTGCCAGCAGCTTGGAGTCGGCGGGCCAGCCCCAGCATTTT.

V is TRBV5-1 and J is TRBJ1-2; 8 bases agree with TRBD1. The V gene's germline CDR1 is SGHRS and CDR2 YFSETQ. The CDR3 extends over 15 amino acids. V was pared by 0 bases and J by 5 bases, with 6 bases of the junction left unmatched. The CDR3 protein is CASSLAAGGAYGYTF. CDR3 in DNA: TGCGCCAGCAGCTTGGCCGCAGGGGGCGCATATGGCTACACCTTC. The whole variable domain, filled in from reference TRBV5-1 and TRBJ1-2, reads KAGVTQTPRYLIKTRGQQVTLSCSPISGHRSVSWYQQTPGQGLQFLFEYFSETQRNKGNFPGRFSGRQFSNSRSEMNVSTLELGDSALYLCASSLAAGGAYGYTFGSGTRLTVV.

This chain uses TRBV10-1 with TRBJ2-7, with TRBD2 identical over 14 bases. In germline, CDR1 is WNHNN, CDR2 SYGVQD (reference sequence). The CDR3 totals 16 residues. Germline trimming cut 3 bases from V and 4 bases from J; bases unmatched to any gene: 5. CDR3 region: CASSDRLAGGPYEQYF. The CDR3 DNA reads TGCGCCAGCAGTGATAGACTAGCGGGGGGGCCGTACGAGCAGTACTTC.

This chain links TRBV27 with TRBJ2-3; D perhaps matches TRBD2 (6 bases). This CDR3 has 15 residues. Germline V CDR1 and CDR2: MNHEY, SMNVEV (reference sequence). V gave up 0 bases and J gave up 5 bases, with 12 bases separating them. CDR3 protein: CASSLSRRGGDTQYF. The CDR3 DNA reads as TGTGCCAGCAGTTTATCGAGGAGGGGCGGAGATACGCAGTATTTT.

This clone was recorded once. This chain uses TRBV7-2 with TRBJ2-5; D might be TRBD1 (5 bases). Per germline, CDR1 SGHTA and CDR2 FQGNSA. The V end was cut by 1 base, the J end by 5 bases, with 14 bases between. The CDR3 contains 15 residues. CDR3 bases: TGTGCCAGCAGCTTAGTCAAGGCAGGGTGGGAGACCCAGTACTTC. Protein sequence: CASSLVKAGWETQYF.

The V gene is TRBV27, the J gene TRBJ1-5; D is possibly TRBD1 (5 bases). Germline V gene lookup returns CDR1 MNHEY and CDR2 SMNVEV (reference sequence). This CDR3 has 16 residues. The V gene lost 6 bases and the J gene lost 4 bases, with 19 bases spanning the gap. In nucleotides, the CDR3 is TGTGCCAGCAGCTTGGGGGGAGGGGTGGGGAATCAGCCCCAGCATTTT. It is translated as CASSLGGGVGNQPQHF.

This chain uses TRBV19 with TRBJ2-1; D may be TRBD1 (5 bases). Between the trimmed V and J ends, which lost 2 bases and 10 bases, there was a span of 18 bases. The CDR3 has 15 residues. The V gene's germline CDR1 is LNHDA and CDR2 SQIVND (reference sequence). The CDR3 spells CASSINPRTGWEQFF. The CDR3 coding sequence is TGTGCCAGTAGTATAAATCCCCGAACAGGTTGGGAGCAGTTCTTC.

The chain links TRBV19 to TRBJ1-6, with D unresolved. Trimming stripped 7 bases from V and 6 bases from J, with 10 bases between. CDR1 and CDR2 (germline): LNHDA, SQIVND (reference sequence). The length of the CDR3 is 13 residues. The CDR3, as DNA: TGTGCCAGTACATGGGAGCTTAATTCACCCCTCCACTTT. Its translation: CASTWELNSPLHF. Combining the CDR3 with reference TRBV19 and TRBJ1-6 gives the whole variable domain DGGITQSPKYLFRKEGQNVTLSCEQNLNHDAMYWYRQDPGQGLRLIYYSQIVNDFQKGDIAEGYSVSREKKESFPLTVTSAQKNPTAFYLCASTWELNSPLHFGNGTRLTVT.

This clone was detected once. The rearrangement links TRBV7-9 to TRBJ1-5, with TRBD1 identical over 9 bases. V dropped 5 bases and J dropped 7; count of bases not matched to a gene: 15. Looked up from germline, CDR1 is SEHNR and CDR2 is FQNEAQ (reference sequence). CDR3 length: 17 amino acids. The CDR3, as DNA: TGTGCCAGCAGCCCCCTCATTGACAGGGGGGCTGGACAGCCCCAGCATTTT. It specifies CASSPLIDRGAGQPQHF.

The rearrangement links TRBV6-6 to TRBJ2-2, with TRBD1 matching 7 bases. The CDR3 extends over 13 amino acids. The germline V gene encodes CDR1 MNHNY and CDR2 SVGAGI (reference sequence). J gave up 6 bases and V 4 bases, and 2 bases lay outside the gene matches. CDR3 sequence reads: CASSLGTAGELFF. DNA of the CDR3: TGTGCCAGCAGTTTGGGGACAGCCGGGGAGCTGTTTTTT.

The gene calls are TRBV5-4 and TRBJ1-2, with a tentative D call TRBD1 (6 bases). The CDR3 loop spans 14 amino acids. Looked up from germline, CDR1 is SGHNT and CDR2 is YYREEE (reference sequence). The germline V and J ends were trimmed by 0 bases and 4 bases, with 10 bases remaining between them. CDR3 coding DNA: TGTGCCAGCAGCTTGGACGGACAGATCTATGGCTACACCTTC. Its protein is CASSLDGQIYGYTF.

The rearrangement joins TRBV3-1 (or the pseudogene TRBV3-2) to TRBJ2-4, with 9 bases fitting TRBD1. CDR1 LGHDT and CDR2 YNNKEL come from the germline V gene (reference sequence). This CDR3 is built from 15 residues. V was clipped by 4 bases and J by 5 bases; unmatched bases: 6. CDR3 DNA sequence: TGTGCCAGCAGCCCGGGACAGGGTAACCAAAACATTCAGTACTTC. Residues: CASSPGQGNQNIQYF.

The chain links TRBV7-2 to TRBJ2-2; the D is unclear. The CDR3 length is 16 residues. Trimming left V 2 bases short and J 0 bases short, with 10 bases between. Germline CDR1 SGHTA, CDR2 FQGNSA. DNA for the CDR3: TGTGCCAGCAGCTTACGGTTCACCGCGAACACCGGGGAGCTGTTTTTT. Translating gives CASSLRFTANTGELFF.